This T cell receptor (beta chain) originates from a study of beta chain features in type 1 diabetes. The CDR3 consists of 11 residues. Germline CDR1 is SQVTM and CDR2 is ANQGSEA. The V end lost 7 bases, the J end lost 0 bases, and 5 bases lay between the germline ends. Blood was collected once per donor into heparin, averaging about 120 mL. Study-level findings and limits: Naive, central memory and Treg TCRB repertoires appeared more alike in patients than in healthy donors.

This clone was seen a few times. Its antigen remains unknown. Every isolated RNA sample was fully reverse transcribed, so sequencing captured expressed TCRB transcripts. Mean read depth for naive, central memory and regulatory T cell samples was about 3.4 million reads. Generated by immunoSEQ multiplex PCR, the TCRdb table keeps only in-frame clones and is missing some. The sample has some 360,000 clones; about 20% are singletons. The specimen was naive CD4+ T cells from blood. The clonotype comes from a young woman in good health. The chain combines TRBV29-1 with TRBJ2-3; weak D call: TRBD1 (5 bases). The DNA of the CDR3 is TGCAGCGACAGGAGCACAGATACGCAGTATTTT. It encodes CSDRSTDTQYF.